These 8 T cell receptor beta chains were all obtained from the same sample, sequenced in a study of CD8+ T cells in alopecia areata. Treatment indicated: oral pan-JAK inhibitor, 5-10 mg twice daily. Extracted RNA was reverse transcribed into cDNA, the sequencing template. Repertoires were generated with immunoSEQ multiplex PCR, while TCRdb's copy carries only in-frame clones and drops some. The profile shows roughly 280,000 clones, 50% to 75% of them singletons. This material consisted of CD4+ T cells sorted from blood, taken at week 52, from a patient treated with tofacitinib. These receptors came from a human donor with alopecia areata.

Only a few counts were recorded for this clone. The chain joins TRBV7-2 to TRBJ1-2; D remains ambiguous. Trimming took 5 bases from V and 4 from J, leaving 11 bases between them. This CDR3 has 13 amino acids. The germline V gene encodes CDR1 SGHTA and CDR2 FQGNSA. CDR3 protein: CASSRNSLYGYTF. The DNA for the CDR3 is TGTGCCAGCAGCAGGAACAGCCTCTATGGCTACACCTTC.

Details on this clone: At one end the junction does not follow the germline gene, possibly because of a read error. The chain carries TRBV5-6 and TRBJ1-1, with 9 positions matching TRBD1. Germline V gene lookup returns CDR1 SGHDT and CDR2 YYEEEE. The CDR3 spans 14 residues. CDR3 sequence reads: CASSETGGPAEAFF. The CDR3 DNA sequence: TGTGCCAGCAGCGAGACAGGGGGTCCGGCTGAGGCTTTCTTT.

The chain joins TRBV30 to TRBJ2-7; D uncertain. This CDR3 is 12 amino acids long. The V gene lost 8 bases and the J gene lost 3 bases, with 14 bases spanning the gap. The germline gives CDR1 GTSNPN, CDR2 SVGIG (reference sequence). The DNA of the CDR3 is TGTGCCGGAGCTCGAGGTGGCTACGAGCAGTACTTC. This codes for CAGARGGYEQYF.

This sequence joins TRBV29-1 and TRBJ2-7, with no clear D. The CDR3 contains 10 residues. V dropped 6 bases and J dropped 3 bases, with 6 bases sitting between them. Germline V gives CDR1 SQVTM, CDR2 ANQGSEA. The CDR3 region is CSVANYEQYF. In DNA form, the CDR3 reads TGCAGCGTCGCTAACTACGAGCAGTACTTC.

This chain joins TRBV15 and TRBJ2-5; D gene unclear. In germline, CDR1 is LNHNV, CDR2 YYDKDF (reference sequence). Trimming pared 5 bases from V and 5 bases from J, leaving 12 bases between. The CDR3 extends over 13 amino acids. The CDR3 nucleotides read TGTGCCACCAGCTTGCAGGTGAGGGAGACCCAGTACTTC. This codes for CATSLQVRETQYF.

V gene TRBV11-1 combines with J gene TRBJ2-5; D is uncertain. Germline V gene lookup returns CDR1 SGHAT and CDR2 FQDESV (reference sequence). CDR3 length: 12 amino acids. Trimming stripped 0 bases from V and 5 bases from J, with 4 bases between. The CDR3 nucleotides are TGTGCCAGCAGCTTAGCGTCGGAGACCCAGTACTTC. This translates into CASSLASETQYF.

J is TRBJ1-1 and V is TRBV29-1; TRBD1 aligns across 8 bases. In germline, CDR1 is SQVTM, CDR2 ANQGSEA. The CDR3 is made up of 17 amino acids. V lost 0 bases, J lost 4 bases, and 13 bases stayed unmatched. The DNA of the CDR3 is TGCAGCGTTGAAGATGCCCAGGGGGCGGGAATCAGCACTGAAGCTTTCTTT. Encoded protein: CSVEDAQGAGISTEAFF.

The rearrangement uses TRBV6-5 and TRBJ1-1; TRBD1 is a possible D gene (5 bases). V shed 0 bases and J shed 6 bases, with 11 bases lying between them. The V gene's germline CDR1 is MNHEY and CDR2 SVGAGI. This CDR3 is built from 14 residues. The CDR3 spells CASSYSGHGSEAFF. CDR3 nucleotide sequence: TGTGCCAGCAGTTACTCCGGACACGGATCTGAAGCTTTCTTT.